This T cell receptor beta chain was obtained from a study of CD8 T cells in ankylosing spondylitis. Study-wide results and caveats: Fewer than ten highly homologous variants made up a TCR beta motif that seemed to typify ankylosing spondylitis blood.

This CDR3 has 17 residues. Trimming stripped 6 bases from V and 1 base from J, with 18 bases between. The germline V gene encodes CDR1 SNHLY and CDR2 FYNNEI. This clonotype was recorded a few times. The antigen is unknown. Generation of TCR beta libraries employed quantitative 5'-RACE incorporating molecular barcodes. MiXCR, run by TCRdb on the 5' RACE reads, gives a single entry per CDR3 protein. The repertoire holds 200,000 to 250,000 distinct CDR3 sequences, with around 18% as singletons. The chain is built from TRBV2 and TRBJ2-2, with D unresolved. The TCR was taken from a male donor with ankylosing spondylitis. Material: blood, either unsorted or a sorted T cell fraction (not recorded which). DNA for the CDR3: TGTGCCAGCAGGCCTTTCATTGTGACACGGAACACCGGGGAGCTGTTTTTT. As protein: CASRPFIVTRNTGELFF.